The source of this T cell receptor (beta chain) is a study of regulatory T cells in long-lasting Graves disease. Time point here: persistent/refractory GD, antithyroid drugs over 5 years with positive TRAb. The TCR library was made from RNA extracted from PBMCs. Study-level results: The study found lower TCR diversity in persistent Graves' patients than in newly diagnosed ones. The study examined only peripheral blood, not thyroid tissue. Shared public clonotypes totalled roughly 2,500 in persistent patients, compared with some 920 in new patients.

This clonotype was seen ten or more times. Its matching antigen is unknown. The authors built TCR beta libraries using iRepertoire HTBI primers and Arm-PCR of CDR3 regions. MiXCR was run by TCRdb on the multiplex PCR reads, yielding one entry per CDR3 protein. Of 600,000 to 800,000 distinct CDR3 sequences listed, about 32% are singletons. This sequence was found in a female donor with Graves disease. The sample in question was peripheral blood mononuclear cells (PBMCs), obtained when the disease was refractory, from a patient treated with antithyroid drugs.

CDR3 residues: CASSPRDSHGYTF. CDR3 sequence (DNA): TGTGCCAGCAGTCCCCGGGACAGCCATGGCTACACCTTC. The chain has TRBV12-3 or TRBV12-4 and TRBJ1-2; 7 bases line up with TRBD1. Trimming removed 5 bases from V and 6 bases from J; junction bases left unmatched: 6. CDR3 size: 13 residues.